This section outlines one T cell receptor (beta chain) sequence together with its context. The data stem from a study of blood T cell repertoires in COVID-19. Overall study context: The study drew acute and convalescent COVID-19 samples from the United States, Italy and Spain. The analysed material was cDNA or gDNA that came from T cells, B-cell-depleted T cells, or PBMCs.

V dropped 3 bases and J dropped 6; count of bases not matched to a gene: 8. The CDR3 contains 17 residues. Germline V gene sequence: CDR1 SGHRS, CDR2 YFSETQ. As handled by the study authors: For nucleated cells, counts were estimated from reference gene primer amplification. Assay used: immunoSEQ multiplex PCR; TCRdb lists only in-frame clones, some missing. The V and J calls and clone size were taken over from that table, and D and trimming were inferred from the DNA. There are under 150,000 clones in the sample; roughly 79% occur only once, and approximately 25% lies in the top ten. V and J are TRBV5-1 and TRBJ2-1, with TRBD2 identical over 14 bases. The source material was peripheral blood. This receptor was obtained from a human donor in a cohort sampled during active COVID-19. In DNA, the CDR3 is TGCGCCAGCAGCTCCGACCCGGGACTAGCGGGAGTCAATGAGCAGTTCTTC. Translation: CASSSDPGLAGVNEQFF. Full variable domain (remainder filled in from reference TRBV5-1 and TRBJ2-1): KAGVTQTPRYLIKTRGQQVTLSCSPISGHRSVSWYQQTPGQGLQFLFEYFSETQRNKGNFPGRFSGRQFSNSRSEMNVSTLELGDSALYLCASSSDPGLAGVNEQFFGPGTRLTVL.